The following is a T cell receptor beta chain sequence with its context. Only in-frame clones appear in the TCRdb table, and some are missing; sequencing was by immunoSEQ multiplex PCR. The sample consists of about 310,000 clones, about 85% of them appearing once. This sample is part of a study of blood T cell repertoires in COVID-19. CDR1 is LGHNA, CDR2 YSLEER, per germline. The CDR3 has 14 amino acids. V lost 0 bases and J lost 6, with 9 bases in between. The sequenced sample consisted of peripheral blood. V and J are TRBV4-3 and TRBJ1-3; D gene uncertain. This clonotype was obtained from a young man with active or convalescent COVID-19. In DNA, the CDR3 is TGCGCCAGCAGCCAAGAGGCCCGCCAAAACACCATATATTTT. It yields the protein CASSQEARQNTIYF.